This T cell receptor beta chain appears in the sequencing data of a study of blood T cell repertoires in COVID-19. In the study overall: The origin of the acute and convalescent COVID-19 samples was the United States, Italy and Spain. The cDNA or gDNA used as material had been derived from T cells, B-cell-depleted T cells, or PBMCs.

Authors' processing steps: Reference gene primer amplification gave estimated nucleated cell counts. Using immunoSEQ multiplex PCR, the repertoire was profiled, and TCRdb retains in-frame clones only, with some absent. The V and J calls and clone size come from that table; D and trimming were worked out from the DNA. This table holds about 170,000 clones, roughly 80% found once. V dropped 5 bases and J dropped 8 bases, with 12 bases sitting between them. The CDR3 contains 12 residues. Germline assignment: CDR1 SGHTA and CDR2 FQGNSA. The rearrangement joins TRBV7-2 to TRBJ1-2; no firm D call. The source material was peripheral blood. The TCR originated in a woman aged 80 or over with acute or convalescent COVID-19. CDR3 region: CASSPRVGGYTF. The CDR3 DNA reads TGTGCCAGCAGCCCAAGAGTCGGGGGCTACACCTTC.